The 9 T cell receptor beta chains reported below all come from one sample, sequenced in a study of blood T cell repertoires in COVID-19. Using immunoSEQ multiplex PCR, the repertoire was profiled, and TCRdb retains in-frame clones only, with some absent. The sample carries some 130,000 clones, 90% recorded once. The specimen sequenced was peripheral blood. All receptors come from a man in his 60s with COVID-19, enrolled during active disease.

The chain uses TRBV7-2 and TRBJ2-7, with 8 bases that match TRBD2. The junction had 5 bases not matched to a gene; V was cut back by 2 bases and J by 2 bases. Germline values: CDR1 SGHTA, CDR2 FQGNSA. The CDR3 is 15 residues long. As DNA, the CDR3 is TGTGCCAGCAGCTTAATGGGTAGCGGGGCCTACGAGCAGTACTTC. This encodes CASSLMGSGAYEQYF. Full variable domain (rest looked up from reference TRBV7-2 and TRBJ2-7): GAGVSQSPSNKVTEKGKDVELRCDPISGHTALYWYRQSLGQGLEFLIYFQGNSAPDKSGLPSDRFSAERTGGSVSTLTIQRTQQEDSAVYLCASSLMGSGAYEQYFGPGTRLTVT.

The chain employs TRBV11-2 and TRBJ2-2; TRBD1 is a possible D gene (6 bases). V was trimmed by 5 bases and J by 7 bases, leaving 20 bases between them. The length of the CDR3 is 16 residues. Germline V gene data show CDR1 as SGHAT and CDR2 as FQNNGV. Here the CDR3 DNA reads TGTGCCAGCAGCCGACTAAGGACAGAAAGTGGCGGGGAGCTGTTTTTT. Translated, it gives CASSRLRTESGGELFF. The entire variable domain, with the rest obtained from reference TRBV11-2 and TRBJ2-2, is as follows: EAGVAQSPRYKIIEKRQSVAFWCNPISGHATLYWYQQILGQGPKLLIQFQNNGVVDDSQLPKDRFSAERLKGVDSTLKIQPAKLEDSAVYLCASSRLRTESGGELFFGEGSRLTVL.

The rearrangement uses TRBV30 and TRBJ1-4; D gene ambiguous. CDR1 is GTSNPN and CDR2 is SVGIG in the germline V gene (reference sequence). The CDR3 is 14 residues long. The V end was cut by 0 bases, the J end by 5 bases, with 10 bases between. In nucleotides, the CDR3 is TGTGCCTGGAGTGTGGGGAGAGGGAATGAAAAACTGTTTTTT. Amino acid sequence: CAWSVGRGNEKLFF.

This clone occurred a few times. The J gene is TRBJ1-1, the V gene TRBV15, with D possibly matching TRBD1 (5 bases). Deletions cut 0 bases from V and 5 bases from J, with 13 bases between. The CDR3 is made up of 15 amino acids. CDR1 LNHNV and CDR2 YYDKDF come from the germline V gene (reference sequence). Here the CDR3 DNA reads TGTGCCACCAGCAGAGATCGGGGGGTAGGGACTGAAGCTTTCTTT. This encodes CATSRDRGVGTEAFF.

J is TRBJ2-2 and V is TRBV28; the match to TRBD1 covers 12 bases. The CDR3 runs to 15 residues. V lost 5 bases and J lost 5; bases outside the gene matches: 3. The germline V gene has CDR1 MDHEN and CDR2 SYDVKM. The CDR3 sequence: CASSGTGGRTGELFF. Here the CDR3 DNA reads TGTGCCAGCAGTGGGACAGGGGGCAGGACCGGGGAGCTGTTTTTT.

The chain has TRBV6-6 and TRBJ1-5; the D gene is possibly TRBD1 (5 bases). This CDR3 is 15 amino acids long. Trimming removed 6 bases at V and 2 bases at J, with 14 bases between. Germline-derived CDR1 and CDR2 are MNHNY and SVGAGI (reference sequence). CDR3 in amino acids: CASRQDTGGNQPQHF. The DNA for the CDR3 is TGTGCCAGCAGGCAGGACACCGGAGGCAATCAGCCCCAGCATTTT.

This clone was observed a single time. The chain joins TRBV7-2 to TRBJ2-2; tentatively, D is TRBD1 (5 bases). The germline gives CDR1 SGHTA, CDR2 FQGNSA. The CDR3 is made up of 13 amino acids. The V end was cut by 2 bases, the J end by 4 bases, with 5 bases between. The CDR3 protein is CASSLQGTGELFF. CDR3 nucleotide sequence: TGTGCCAGCAGCTTACAGGGCACCGGGGAGCTGTTTTTT. The whole variable domain, filled in from reference TRBV7-2 and TRBJ2-2, reads GAGVSQSPSNKVTEKGKDVELRCDPISGHTALYWYRQSLGQGLEFLIYFQGNSAPDKSGLPSDRFSAERTGGSVSTLTIQRTQQEDSAVYLCASSLQGTGELFFGEGSRLTVL.

This sequence joins TRBV5-1 and TRBJ2-3, with 10 positions matching TRBD2. Unmatched junction bases numbered 1, after V lost 0 bases and J lost 0 bases. The CDR3 has 16 residues. The germline V gene has CDR1 SGHRS and CDR2 YFSETQ. The CDR3 protein is CASSLELAGSTDTQYF. The CDR3 nucleotides read TGCGCCAGCAGCTTGGAACTAGCGGGAAGCACAGATACGCAGTATTTT. The whole variable domain, filled in from reference TRBV5-1 and TRBJ2-3, reads KAGVTQTPRYLIKTRGQQVTLSCSPISGHRSVSWYQQTPGQGLQFLFEYFSETQRNKGNFPGRFSGRQFSNSRSEMNVSTLELGDSALYLCASSLELAGSTDTQYFGPGTRLTVL.

The V gene is TRBV29-1, the J gene TRBJ1-1; 9 nucleotides agree with TRBD1. The CDR3 loop spans 14 amino acids. Germline V gene sequence: CDR1 SQVTM, CDR2 ANQGSEA. V shed 3 bases, J shed 2 bases, and the junction held 4 bases outside the gene matches. CDR3 residues: CSVEGGQGNTEAFF. The CDR3 DNA reads as TGCAGCGTTGAGGGGGGACAGGGAAACACTGAAGCTTTCTTT.